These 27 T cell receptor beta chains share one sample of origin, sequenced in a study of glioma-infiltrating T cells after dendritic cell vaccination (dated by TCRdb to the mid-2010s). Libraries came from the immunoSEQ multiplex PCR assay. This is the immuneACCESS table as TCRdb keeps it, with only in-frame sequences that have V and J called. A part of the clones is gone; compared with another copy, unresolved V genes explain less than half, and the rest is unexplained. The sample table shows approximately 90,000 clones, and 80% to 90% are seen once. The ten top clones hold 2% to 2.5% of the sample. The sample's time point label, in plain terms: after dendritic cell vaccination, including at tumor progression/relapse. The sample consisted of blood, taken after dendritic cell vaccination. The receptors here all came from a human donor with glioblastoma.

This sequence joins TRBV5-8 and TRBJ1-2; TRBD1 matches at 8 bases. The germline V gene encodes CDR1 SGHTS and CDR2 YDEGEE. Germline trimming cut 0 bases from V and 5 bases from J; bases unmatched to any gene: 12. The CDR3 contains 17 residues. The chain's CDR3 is CASSLGLGTGGYYGYTF. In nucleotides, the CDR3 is TGTGCCAGCAGCTTGGGTTTGGGGACAGGTGGATATTATGGCTACACCTTC. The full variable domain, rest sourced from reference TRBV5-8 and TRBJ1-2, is EAGVTQSPTHLIKTRGQQATLRCSPISGHTSVYWYQQALGLGLQFLLWYDEGEERNRGNFPPRFSGRQFPNYSSELNVNALELEDSALYLCASSLGLGTGGYYGYTFGSGTRLTVV.

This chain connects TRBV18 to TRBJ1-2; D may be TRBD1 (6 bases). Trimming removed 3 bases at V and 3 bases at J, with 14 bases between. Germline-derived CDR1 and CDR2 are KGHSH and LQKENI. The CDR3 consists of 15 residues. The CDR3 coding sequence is TGTGCCAGCTCACCTGAACAGGGTACTGACTATGGCTACACCTTC. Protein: CASSPEQGTDYGYTF. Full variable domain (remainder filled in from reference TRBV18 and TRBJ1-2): NAGVMQNPRHLVRRRGQEARLRCSPMKGHSHVYWYRQLPEEGLKFMVYLQKENIIDESGMPKERFSAEFPKEGPSILRIQQVVRGDSAAYFCASSPEQGTDYGYTFGSGTRLTVV.

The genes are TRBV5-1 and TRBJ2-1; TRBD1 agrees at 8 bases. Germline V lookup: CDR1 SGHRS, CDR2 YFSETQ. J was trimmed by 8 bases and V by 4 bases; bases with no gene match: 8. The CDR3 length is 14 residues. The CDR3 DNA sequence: TGCGCCAGCAGCGACCAGGGGGCATTCGATGAGCAGTTCTTC. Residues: CASSDQGAFDEQFF.

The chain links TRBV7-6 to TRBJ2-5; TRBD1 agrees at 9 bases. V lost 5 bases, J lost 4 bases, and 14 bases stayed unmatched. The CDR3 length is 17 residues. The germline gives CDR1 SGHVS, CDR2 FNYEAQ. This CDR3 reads CASSPLPTQGAGETQYF. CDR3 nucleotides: TGTGCCAGCAGCCCCCTCCCGACACAGGGGGCGGGAGAGACCCAGTACTTC.

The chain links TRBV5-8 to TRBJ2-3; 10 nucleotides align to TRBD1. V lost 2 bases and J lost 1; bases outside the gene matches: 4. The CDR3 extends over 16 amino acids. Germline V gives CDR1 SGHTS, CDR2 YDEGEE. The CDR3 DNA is TGTGCCAGCAGCTTCCAGGGGACAGGGGGCACAGATACGCAGTATTTT. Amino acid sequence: CASSFQGTGGTDTQYF.

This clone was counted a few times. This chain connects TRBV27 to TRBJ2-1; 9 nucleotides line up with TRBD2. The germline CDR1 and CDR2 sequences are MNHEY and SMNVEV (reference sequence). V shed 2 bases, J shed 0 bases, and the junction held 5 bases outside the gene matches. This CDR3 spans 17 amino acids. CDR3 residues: CASSLEPSGISYNEQFF. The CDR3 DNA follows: TGTGCCAGCAGTTTAGAACCTAGCGGGATCTCCTACAATGAGCAGTTCTTC.

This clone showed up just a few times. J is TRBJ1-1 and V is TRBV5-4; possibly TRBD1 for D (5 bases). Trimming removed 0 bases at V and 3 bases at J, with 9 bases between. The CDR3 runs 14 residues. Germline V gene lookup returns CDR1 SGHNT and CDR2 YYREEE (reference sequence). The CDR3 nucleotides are TGTGCCAGCAGCTTGGGACAGAGAGACACTGAAGCTTTCTTT. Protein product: CASSLGQRDTEAFF.

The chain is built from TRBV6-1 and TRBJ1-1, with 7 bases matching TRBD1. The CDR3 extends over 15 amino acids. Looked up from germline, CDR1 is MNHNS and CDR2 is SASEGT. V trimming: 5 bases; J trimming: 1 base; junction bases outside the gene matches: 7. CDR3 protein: CASSPRGTANTEAFF. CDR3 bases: TGTGCCAGCAGTCCAAGAGGGACAGCGAACACTGAAGCTTTCTTT.

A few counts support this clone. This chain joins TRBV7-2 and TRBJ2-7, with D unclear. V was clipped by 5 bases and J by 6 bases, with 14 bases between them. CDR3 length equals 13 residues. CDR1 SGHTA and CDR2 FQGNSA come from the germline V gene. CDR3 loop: CASSPEPRGEQYV. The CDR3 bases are TGTGCCAGCAGCCCTGAACCCCGCGGCGAGCAGTACGTC.

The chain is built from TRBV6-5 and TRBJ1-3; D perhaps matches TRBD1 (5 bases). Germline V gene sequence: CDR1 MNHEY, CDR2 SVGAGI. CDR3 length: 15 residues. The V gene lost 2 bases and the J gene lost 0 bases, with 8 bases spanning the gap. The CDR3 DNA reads TGTGCCAGCAGTTACCAGGGATACTCTGGAAACACCATATATTTT. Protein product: CASSYQGYSGNTIYF.

CDR3 region: CASSLPGSPLHF. DNA for the CDR3: TGTGCCAGCAGCCTCCCGGGATCACCCCTCCACTTT. The genes are TRBV7-2 and TRBJ1-6; D is uncertain. The germline gives CDR1 SGHTA, CDR2 FQGNSA. The CDR3 length is 12 residues. The V end was cut by 5 bases, the J end by 10 bases, with 9 bases between.

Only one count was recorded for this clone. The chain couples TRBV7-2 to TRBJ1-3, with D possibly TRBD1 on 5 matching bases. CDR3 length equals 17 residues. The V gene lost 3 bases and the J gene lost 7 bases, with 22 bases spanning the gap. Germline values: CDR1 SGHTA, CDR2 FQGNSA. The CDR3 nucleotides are TGTGCCAGCAGCTTTGACGGCCGTAGGGTTCAGGGCAACACCATATATTTT. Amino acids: CASSFDGRRVQGNTIYF.

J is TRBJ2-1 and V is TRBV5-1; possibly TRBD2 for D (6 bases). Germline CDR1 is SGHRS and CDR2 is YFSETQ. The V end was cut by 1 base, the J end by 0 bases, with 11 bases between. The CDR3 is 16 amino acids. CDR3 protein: CASSLRGYSSYNEQFF. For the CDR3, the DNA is TGCGCCAGCAGCTTGCGGGGGTATAGCTCCTACAATGAGCAGTTCTTC.

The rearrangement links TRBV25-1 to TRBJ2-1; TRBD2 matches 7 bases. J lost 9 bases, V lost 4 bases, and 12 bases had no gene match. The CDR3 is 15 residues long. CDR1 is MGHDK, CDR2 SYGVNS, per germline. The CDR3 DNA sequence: TGTGCCAGCAGTGGGGATTGGGGGGGTACAATTGAGCAGTTCTTC. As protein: CASSGDWGGTIEQFF.

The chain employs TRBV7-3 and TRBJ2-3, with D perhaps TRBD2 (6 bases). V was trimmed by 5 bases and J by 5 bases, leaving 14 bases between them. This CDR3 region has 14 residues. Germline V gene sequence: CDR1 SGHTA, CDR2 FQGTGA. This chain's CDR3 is CASSKPGEGDTQYF. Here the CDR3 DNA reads TGTGCCAGCAGCAAACCGGGAGAAGGAGATACGCAGTATTTT.

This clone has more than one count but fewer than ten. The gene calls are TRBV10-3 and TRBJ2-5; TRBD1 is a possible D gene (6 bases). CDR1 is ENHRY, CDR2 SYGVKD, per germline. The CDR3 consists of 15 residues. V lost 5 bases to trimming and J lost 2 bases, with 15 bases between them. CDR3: CAISPQGGGQETQYF. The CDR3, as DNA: TGTGCCATCAGTCCACAGGGCGGTGGGCAAGAGACCCAGTACTTC.

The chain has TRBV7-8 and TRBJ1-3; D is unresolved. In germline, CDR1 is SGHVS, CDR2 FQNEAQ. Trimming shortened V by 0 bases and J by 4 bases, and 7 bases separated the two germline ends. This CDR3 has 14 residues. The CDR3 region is CASSLAGGGNTIYF. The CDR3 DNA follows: TGTGCCAGCAGCTTAGCCGGAGGGGGAAACACCATATATTTT.

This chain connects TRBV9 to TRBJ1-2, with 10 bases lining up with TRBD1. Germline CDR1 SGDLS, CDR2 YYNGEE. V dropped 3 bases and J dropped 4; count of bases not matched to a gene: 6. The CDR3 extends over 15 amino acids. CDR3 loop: CASSAADRGSYGYTF. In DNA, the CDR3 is TGTGCCAGCAGCGCCGCGGACAGGGGGTCCTATGGCTACACCTTC.

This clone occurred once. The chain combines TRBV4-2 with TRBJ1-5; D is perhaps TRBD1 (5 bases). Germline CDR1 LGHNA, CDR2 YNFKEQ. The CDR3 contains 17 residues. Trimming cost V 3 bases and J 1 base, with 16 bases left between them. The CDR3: CASSHPGGGGSNQPQHF. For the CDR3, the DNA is TGTGCCAGCAGCCACCCTGGGGGTGGGGGGAGCAATCAGCCCCAGCATTTT.

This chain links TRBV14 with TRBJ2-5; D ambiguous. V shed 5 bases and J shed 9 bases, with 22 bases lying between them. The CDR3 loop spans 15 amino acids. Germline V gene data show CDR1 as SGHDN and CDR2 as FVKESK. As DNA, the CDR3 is TGTGCCAGCAGCGGTGGCAGGAACCCCTTGTGGGCCCAGTACTTC. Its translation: CASSGGRNPLWAQYF.

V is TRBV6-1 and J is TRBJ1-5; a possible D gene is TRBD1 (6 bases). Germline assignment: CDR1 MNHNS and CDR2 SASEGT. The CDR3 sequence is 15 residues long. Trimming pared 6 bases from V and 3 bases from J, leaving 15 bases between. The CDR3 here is CASRNTGQINQPQHF. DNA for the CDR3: TGTGCCAGCAGAAATACCGGACAGATCAATCAGCCCCAGCATTTT.

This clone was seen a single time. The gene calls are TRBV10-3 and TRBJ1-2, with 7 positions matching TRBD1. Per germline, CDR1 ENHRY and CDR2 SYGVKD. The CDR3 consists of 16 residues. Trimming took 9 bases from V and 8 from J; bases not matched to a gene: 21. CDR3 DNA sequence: TGTGCCATGGCCATTTCGCAGGTACAGGGGAGAAGCGGCTACACCTTC. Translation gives CAMAISQVQGRSGYTF.

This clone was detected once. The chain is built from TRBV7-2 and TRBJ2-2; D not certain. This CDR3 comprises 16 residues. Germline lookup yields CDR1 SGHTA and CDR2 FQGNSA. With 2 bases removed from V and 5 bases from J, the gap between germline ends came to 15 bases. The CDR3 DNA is TGTGCCAGCAGCTTAAGTAACCCGCGGCTAACCGGGGAGCTGTTTTTT. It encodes CASSLSNPRLTGELFF.

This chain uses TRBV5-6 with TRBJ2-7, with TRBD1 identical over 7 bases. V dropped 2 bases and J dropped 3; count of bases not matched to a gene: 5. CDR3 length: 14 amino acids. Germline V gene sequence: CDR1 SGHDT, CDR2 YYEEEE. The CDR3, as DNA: TGTGCCAGCAGCTTTGACAGGGTTGGCTACGAGCAGTACTTC. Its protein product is CASSFDRVGYEQYF.

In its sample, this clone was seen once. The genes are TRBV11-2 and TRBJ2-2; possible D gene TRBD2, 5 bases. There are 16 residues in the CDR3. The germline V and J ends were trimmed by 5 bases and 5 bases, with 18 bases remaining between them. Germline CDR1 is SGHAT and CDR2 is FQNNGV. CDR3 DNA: TGTGCCAGCAGCCACAAGCGGAAACTGTCGACCGGGGAGCTGTTTTTT. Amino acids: CASSHKRKLSTGELFF.

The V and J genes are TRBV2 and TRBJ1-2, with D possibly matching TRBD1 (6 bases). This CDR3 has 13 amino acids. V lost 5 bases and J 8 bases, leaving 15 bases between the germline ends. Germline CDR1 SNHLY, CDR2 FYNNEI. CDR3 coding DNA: TGTGCCAGCAGTCGAAACCGACAGGAAGGCTACACCTTC. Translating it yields CASSRNRQEGYTF.

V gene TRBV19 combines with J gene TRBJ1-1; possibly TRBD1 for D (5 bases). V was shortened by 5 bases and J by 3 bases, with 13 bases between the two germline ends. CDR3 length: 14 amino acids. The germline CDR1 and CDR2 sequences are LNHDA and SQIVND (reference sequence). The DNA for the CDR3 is TGTGCCAGTAGTCCACGGGGGGGATACACTGAAGCTTTCTTT. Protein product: CASSPRGGYTEAFF.